The next 21 T cell receptor beta chains were all read from a single sample in a study of control samples from healthy donors and cancer patients. Here immunoSEQ multiplex PCR was the method, and the copy in TCRdb shows in-frame clones only, minus some. The sample holds 90,000 to 110,000 clones, about 83% seen once. Sequencing input: blood. Receptor source: a woman between 50 and 59 years old in good health.

This chain joins TRBV6-4 and TRBJ2-3; 7 nucleotides agree with TRBD2. The V and J ends lost 6 bases and 5 bases, in that order; junction bases with no gene match: 8. This CDR3 is 14 amino acids long. Germline assignment: CDR1 MRHNA and CDR2 SNTAGT. Here the CDR3 DNA reads TGTGCCAGCAGCTCCAGCGGGGCGGGAGATACGCAGTATTTT. Its protein product is CASSSSGAGDTQYF.

The count of this clone is one. The chain carries TRBV2 and TRBJ1-2; 7 nucleotides agree with TRBD1. Losses at the gene ends were 6 bases for V and 8 bases for J; bases not matched to a gene: 9. This CDR3 has 13 amino acids. From germline, CDR1 is SNHLY and CDR2 FYNNEI. In DNA, the CDR3 is TGTGCCAGCAGAGTGAGGCAGGGGGAAGGCTACACCTTC. It yields the protein CASRVRQGEGYTF.

The chain links TRBV6-5 to TRBJ2-7; D perhaps matches TRBD1 (5 bases). Germline lookup yields CDR1 MNHEY and CDR2 SVGAGI. Trimming left V 8 bases short and J 5 bases short, with 16 bases between. CDR3 length equals 13 residues. CDR3 nucleotide sequence: TGTGCCAGCCTGGCCAGGGCTCTGGACGAGCAGTACTTC. Protein: CASLARALDEQYF.

This clone was found a few times. The chain joins TRBV14 to TRBJ2-7; tentatively, D is TRBD2 (5 bases). V dropped 3 bases and J dropped 0 bases, with 6 bases sitting between them. CDR1 SGHDN and CDR2 FVKESK come from the germline V gene. There are 13 residues in the CDR3. The CDR3 spells CASSHSGSYEQYF. DNA for the CDR3: TGTGCCAGCAGCCACAGCGGCTCCTACGAGCAGTACTTC.

This clone was seen a single time. The chain recombines TRBV3-1 (or the pseudogene TRBV3-2) with TRBJ1-6; D not certain. The V gene's germline CDR1 is LGHDT and CDR2 YNNKEL (reference sequence). The CDR3 totals 15 residues. Between the trimmed V and J ends, which lost 1 base and 7 bases, there was a span of 11 bases. CDR3 DNA sequence: TGTGCCAGCAGCCAAGTCTCAGTTGTGAATTCACCCCTCCACTTT. Translated: CASSQVSVVNSPLHF.

This chain joins TRBV3-1 (or the pseudogene TRBV3-2) and TRBJ2-7, with 7 bases matching TRBD1. CDR3 size: 15 residues. Per the germline V gene, CDR1 is LGHDT and CDR2 is YNNKEL (reference sequence). V lost 0 bases and J lost 7; bases outside the gene matches: 9. CDR3 in DNA: TGTGCCAGCAGCCAAGAGATAACAGGGGTGCGGGAGCAGTACTTC. It codes for CASSQEITGVREQYF.

This clone occurred a few times. The chain carries TRBV5-1 and TRBJ2-3; D unresolved. The CDR3 is made up of 12 amino acids. Germline V gene data show CDR1 as SGHRS and CDR2 as YFSETQ. V shed 4 bases and J shed 9 bases, with 12 bases lying between them. CDR3 region: CASSERLGTQYF. The CDR3 DNA reads as TGCGCCAGCAGCGAGCGACTCGGGACGCAGTATTTT.

The chain combines TRBV27 with TRBJ2-3; 7 positions agree with TRBD2. Germline CDR1 reads MNHEY; CDR2 reads SMNVEV (reference sequence). With 5 bases clipped from V and 4 bases from J, the junction kept 9 bases outside the gene matches. The CDR3 runs to 15 residues. CDR3 DNA: TGTGCCAGCAGTAGGACCAGCGGGGTAGCAGATACGCAGTATTTT. Residues: CASSRTSGVADTQYF.

This clone was counted many times. This chain links TRBV6-5 with TRBJ2-7, with a tentative D call TRBD2 (5 bases). The V end was cut by 0 bases, the J end by 3 bases, with 9 bases between. Germline V gives CDR1 MNHEY, CDR2 SVGAGI. The CDR3 is 14 amino acids. This CDR3 is CASSYSTGIYEQYF. CDR3 bases: TGTGCCAGCAGTTACTCGACGGGGATCTACGAGCAGTACTTC.

This clone was recorded once. The V call is TRBV19, the J call TRBJ1-1, with D hard to call. The germline V gene has CDR1 LNHDA and CDR2 SQIVND (reference sequence). With 6 bases removed from V and 6 bases from J, the gap between germline ends came to 20 bases. The CDR3 spans 15 residues. As DNA, the CDR3 is TGTGCCAGTAGACCCCTCGAAGGGCGGAGAGCTGAAGCTTTCTTT. Amino acids: CASRPLEGRRAEAFF.

This clone has just a few counts. The genes are TRBV7-9 and TRBJ2-2; D is possibly TRBD1 (6 bases). V was clipped by 0 bases and J by 4 bases, with 6 bases between them. The CDR3 is 14 amino acids. Germline V gives CDR1 SEHNR, CDR2 FQNEAQ (reference sequence). The CDR3 loop is CASSLADSTGELFF. CDR3 sequence (DNA): TGTGCCAGCAGCTTAGCGGACAGCACCGGGGAGCTGTTTTTT. The complete variable domain, with remaining parts taken from reference TRBV7-9 and TRBJ2-2, reads DTGVSQNPRHKITKRGQNVTFRCDPISEHNRLYWYRQTLGQGPEFLTYFQNEAQLEKSRLLSDRFSAERPKGSFSTLEIQRTEQGDSAMYLCASSLADSTGELFFGEGSRLTVL.

The V call is TRBV29-1, the J call TRBJ2-7; possibly TRBD2 for D (6 bases). V was clipped by 4 bases and J by 7 bases, with 17 bases between them. The CDR3 totals 13 residues. CDR1 is SQVTM, CDR2 ANQGSEA, per germline. Written as DNA, the CDR3 is TGCAGCGTTGGACGGGAGATTGGGGGGGAGCAGTACTTC. Protein: CSVGREIGGEQYF.

The V gene is TRBV2, the J gene TRBJ1-2; no clear D. Trimming took 6 bases from V and 1 from J, leaving 12 bases between them. The CDR3 runs to 14 residues. Germline CDR1 and CDR2: SNHLY and FYNNEI. CDR3 sequence (DNA): TGTGCCAGCAGAGCGGGAGACTTTAACTATGGCTACACCTTC. It translates to CASRAGDFNYGYTF. Drawing the rest from reference TRBV2 and TRBJ1-2, the complete variable domain is EPEVTQTPSHQVTQMGQEVILRCVPISNHLYFYWYRQILGQKVEFLVSFYNNEISEKSEIFDDQFSVERPDGSNFTLKIRSTKLEDSAMYFCASRAGDFNYGYTFGSGTRLTVV.

The chain combines TRBV24-1 with TRBJ1-1; no definite D call. The V and J ends lost 7 bases and 7 bases respectively, with 15 bases between them. Germline loops: CDR1 KGHDR, CDR2 SFDVKD. This CDR3 has 13 amino acids. The CDR3 protein is CATSNDLGSEAFF. In DNA form, the CDR3 reads TGTGCCACCAGCAATGACTTAGGCAGTGAAGCTTTCTTT.

V gene TRBV12-3 or TRBV12-4 combines with J gene TRBJ1-4; 7 bases are a match to TRBD1. The J segment lost 8 bases and the V segment lost 6 bases, leaving 3 bases of the junction unmatched. The CDR3 runs 12 residues. CDR3 in amino acids: CASSQDREKLFF. Written as DNA, the CDR3 is TGTGCCAGCAGCCAGGACAGGGAAAAACTGTTTTTT.

This rearrangement joins TRBV6-5 to TRBJ1-4; D is ambiguous. The CDR3 length is 13 residues. V was trimmed by 6 bases and J by 8 bases, leaving 13 bases between them. In germline, CDR1 is MNHEY, CDR2 SVGAGI. Written as DNA, the CDR3 is TGTGCCAGCAGCCTAAACAGTGGGGAAAAACTGTTTTTT. Its protein is CASSLNSGEKLFF.

The chain has TRBV14 and TRBJ2-7, with 9 nucleotides matching TRBD2. V was clipped by 1 base and J by 4 bases; unmatched bases: 5. CDR3 size: 15 residues. Germline CDR1 SGHDN, CDR2 FVKESK. CDR3: CASSQVASGKYEQYF. The CDR3 DNA is TGTGCCAGCAGCCAAGTGGCTAGCGGGAAATACGAGCAGTACTTC.

The chain uses TRBV5-6 and TRBJ1-6; 9 bases are a match to TRBD1. V dropped 4 bases and J dropped 10; count of bases not matched to a gene: 9. CDR1 and CDR2 (germline): SGHDT, YYEEEE. The length of the CDR3 is 15 residues. Written as DNA, the CDR3 is TGTGCCAGCAGCATACGGGGACAGGGAGACTCACCCCTCCACTTT. Encoded protein: CASSIRGQGDSPLHF. The entire variable domain, with the rest obtained from reference TRBV5-6 and TRBJ1-6, is as follows: DAGVTQSPTHLIKTRGQQVTLRCSPKSGHDTVSWYQQALGQGPQFIFQYYEEEERQRGNFPDRFSGHQFPNYSSELNVNALLLGDSALYLCASSIRGQGDSPLHFGNGTRLTVT.

The chain joins TRBV7-9 to TRBJ1-1; D not certain. The length of the CDR3 is 14 residues. Trimming left V 5 bases short and J 1 base short, with 11 bases between. The V gene's germline CDR1 is SEHNR and CDR2 FQNEAQ (reference sequence). The CDR3 region is CASSRTSRNTEAFF. For the CDR3, the DNA is TGTGCCAGCAGCCGGACGTCGAGGAACACTGAAGCTTTCTTT. Based on the CDR3 plus reference TRBV7-9 and TRBJ1-1, the full variable domain is DTGVSQNPRHKITKRGQNVTFRCDPISEHNRLYWYRQTLGQGPEFLTYFQNEAQLEKSRLLSDRFSAERPKGSFSTLEIQRTEQGDSAMYLCASSRTSRNTEAFFGQGTRLTVV.

The J gene is TRBJ2-7, the V gene TRBV11-2; D uncertain. This CDR3 spans 13 amino acids. The V end lost 1 base, the J end lost 3 bases, and 7 bases lay between the germline ends. Germline CDR1 reads SGHAT; CDR2 reads FQNNGV. The CDR3 region is CASSLGVSYEQYF. Written as DNA, the CDR3 is TGTGCCAGCAGCTTAGGGGTAAGCTACGAGCAGTACTTC. Full variable domain (missing parts from reference TRBV11-2 and TRBJ2-7): EAGVAQSPRYKIIEKRQSVAFWCNPISGHATLYWYQQILGQGPKLLIQFQNNGVVDDSQLPKDRFSAERLKGVDSTLKIQPAKLEDSAVYLCASSLGVSYEQYFGPGTRLTVT.

This chain links TRBV19 with TRBJ2-1, with 10 bases aligning to TRBD2. CDR1 is LNHDA, CDR2 SQIVND, per germline (reference sequence). Trimming at V came to 6 bases and at J to 4 bases, leaving 9 bases not matched to a gene. The CDR3 has 16 amino acids. CDR3 in DNA: TGTGCCAGTAGAGACCTTAGCGGGGGGTCTTACAATGAGCAGTTCTTC. This codes for CASRDLSGGSYNEQFF.